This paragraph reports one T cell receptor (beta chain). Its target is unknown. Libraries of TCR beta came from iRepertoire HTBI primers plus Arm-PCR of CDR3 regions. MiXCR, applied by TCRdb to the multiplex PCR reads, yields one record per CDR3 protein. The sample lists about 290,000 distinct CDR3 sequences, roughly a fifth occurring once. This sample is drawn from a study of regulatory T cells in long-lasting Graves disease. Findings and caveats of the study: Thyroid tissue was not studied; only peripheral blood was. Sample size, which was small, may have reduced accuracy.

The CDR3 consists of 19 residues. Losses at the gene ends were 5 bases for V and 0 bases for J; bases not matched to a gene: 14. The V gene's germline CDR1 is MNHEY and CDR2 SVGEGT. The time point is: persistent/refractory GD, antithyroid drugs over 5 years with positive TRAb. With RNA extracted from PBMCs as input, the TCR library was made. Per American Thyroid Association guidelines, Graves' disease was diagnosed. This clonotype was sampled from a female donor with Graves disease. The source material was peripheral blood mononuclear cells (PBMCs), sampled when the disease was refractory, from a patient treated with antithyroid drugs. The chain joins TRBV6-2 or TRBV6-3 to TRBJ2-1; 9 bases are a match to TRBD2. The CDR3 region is CASSTVLASGTSSYNEQFF. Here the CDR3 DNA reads TGTGCCAGCAGTACCGTACTAGCTAGCGGGACTAGCTCCTACAATGAGCAGTTCTTC.